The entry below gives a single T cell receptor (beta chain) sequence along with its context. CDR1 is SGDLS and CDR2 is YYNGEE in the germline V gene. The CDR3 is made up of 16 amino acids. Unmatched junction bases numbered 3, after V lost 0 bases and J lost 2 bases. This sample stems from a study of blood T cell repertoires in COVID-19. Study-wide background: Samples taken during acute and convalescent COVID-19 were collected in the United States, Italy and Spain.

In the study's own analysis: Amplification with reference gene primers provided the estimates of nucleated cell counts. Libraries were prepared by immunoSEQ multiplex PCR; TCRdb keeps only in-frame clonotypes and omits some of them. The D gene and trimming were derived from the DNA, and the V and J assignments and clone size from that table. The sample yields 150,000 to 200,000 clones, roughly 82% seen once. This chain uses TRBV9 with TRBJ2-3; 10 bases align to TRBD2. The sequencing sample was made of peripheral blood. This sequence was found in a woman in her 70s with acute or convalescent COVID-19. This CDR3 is CASSVASGGITDTQYF. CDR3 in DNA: TGTGCCAGCAGCGTAGCTAGCGGGGGTATCACAGATACGCAGTATTTT.